The 24 T cell receptor beta chains below were found in one sample sequenced in a study of neurological immune-mediated disorders. TCRdb passed the 5' RACE reads through MiXCR, listing each CDR3 protein once. The data contain roughly 80,000 distinct CDR3 sequences, 15% to 20% of them singletons. Sequencing was done on a sample of PBMCs. Source of these receptors: a woman in her forties in good health.

The sample holds many counts of this clonotype. The V and J genes are TRBV7-2 and TRBJ2-7; D might be TRBD1 (5 bases). Deletions cut 4 bases from V and 6 bases from J, with 10 bases between. Looked up from germline, CDR1 is SGHTA and CDR2 is FQGNSA. This CDR3 spans 12 amino acids. The CDR3 loop reads CASSSPRGEQYF. DNA for the CDR3: TGTGCCAGCAGCTCCCCAAGGGGCGAGCAGTACTTC.

Ten or more counts support this clonotype. This chain links TRBV5-1 with TRBJ1-5; D is uncertain. Looked up from germline, CDR1 is SGHRS and CDR2 is YFSETQ. The CDR3 is made up of 14 amino acids. V lost 4 bases, J lost 0 bases, and 8 bases lay in between. Here the CDR3 reads CASSPDGSNQPQHF. DNA of the CDR3: TGCGCCAGCAGCCCCGACGGTAGCAATCAGCCCCAGCATTTT.

In this sample, this clonotype turned up once. The junction does not match germline at one end; this may be a read error. The chain couples TRBV7-3 to TRBJ2-3; 9 nucleotides line up with TRBD2. Germline-derived CDR1 and CDR2 are SGHTA and FQGTGA. This CDR3 is built from 16 residues. The CDR3 bases are TGTGCCAGCAGCTTAAACTCGCGGGGGGGCCTCGATACACAGTATTTT. Residues: CASSLNSRGGLDTQYF.

This clonotype was seen a handful of times. The rearrangement links TRBV30 to TRBJ2-1, with D maybe TRBD2 (5 bases). The CDR3 has 13 residues. The germline CDR1 and CDR2 sequences are GTSNPN and SVGIG (reference sequence). Trimming left V 3 bases short and J 5 bases short, with 11 bases between. CDR3 sequence: CAWRNPGNNEQFF. The CDR3 region has the DNA TGTGCCTGGAGGAATCCCGGGAACAATGAGCAGTTCTTC.

This clonotype was detected ten times or more. The rearrangement links TRBV6-2 or TRBV6-3 to TRBJ2-1, with TRBD2 matching 7 bases. The CDR3 consists of 13 residues. Germline-derived CDR1 and CDR2 are MNHEY and SVGEGT. V lost 4 bases to trimming and J lost 4 bases; unmatched junction nucleotides: 1. CDR3 bases: TGTGCCAGCAGTTGGGGGGGGTACAATGAGCAGTTCTTC. This translates into CASSWGGYNEQFF.

This clonotype was picked up one time. V usage is TRBV4-1 and J usage is TRBJ2-6; the D is unclear. From germline, CDR1 is MGHRA and CDR2 YSYEKL. This CDR3 has 16 amino acids. V dropped 0 bases and J dropped 0 bases, with 6 bases sitting between them. CDR3 sequence reads: CASSQDLNSGANVLTF. CDR3 bases: TGCGCCAGCAGCCAAGATCTGAACTCTGGGGCCAACGTCCTGACTTTC.

V usage is TRBV6-1 and J usage is TRBJ2-1; 11 bases match TRBD2. V was clipped by 2 bases and J by 6 bases; unmatched bases: 6. The CDR3 consists of 16 residues. Germline loops: CDR1 MNHNS, CDR2 SASEGT. In nucleotides, the CDR3 is TGTGCCAGCAGTGAATATAGCGGGGGGGCCTCCAATGAGCAGTTCTTC. It codes for CASSEYSGGASNEQFF.

In this sample, this clonotype turned up many times. The CDR3 reads CASSQDRVSYNEQFF. CDR3 DNA sequence: TGTGCCAGCAGCCAAGACAGGGTGAGCTACAATGAGCAGTTCTTC. The gene calls are TRBV3-1 and TRBJ2-1; the D gene is possibly TRBD1 (5 bases). Trimming took off 0 bases at V and 3 bases at J, with 9 bases between the two ends. Germline CDR1 reads LGHDT; CDR2 reads YNNKEL (reference sequence). This CDR3 has 15 amino acids.

This clonotype was found many times. The V call is TRBV10-2, the J call TRBJ2-7; TRBD2 matches 9 bases. The CDR3 is made up of 14 amino acids. The germline V gene encodes CDR1 WSHSY and CDR2 SAAADI. The ends lost 4 bases at V and 4 bases at J; junction bases unmatched: 5. The CDR3 reads CASSVAGADYEQYV. The CDR3 DNA sequence: TGCGCCAGCAGTGTAGCGGGGGCCGATTACGAGCAGTACGTC.

The sample holds many counts of this clonotype. The chain couples TRBV7-2 to TRBJ1-5; TRBD1 matches at 8 bases. From germline, CDR1 is SGHTA and CDR2 FQGNSA. This CDR3 spans 15 amino acids. V dropped 4 bases and J dropped 7; count of bases not matched to a gene: 9. The CDR3 here is CASSSADRAGQPQHF. CDR3 DNA: TGTGCCAGCAGCTCTGCGGACAGGGCCGGCCAGCCCCAGCATTTT.

In this sample, this clonotype turned up many times. The chain employs TRBV7-3 and TRBJ2-2; perhaps TRBD2 as D (5 bases). V was trimmed by 10 bases and J by 6 bases, leaving 18 bases between them. Germline CDR1 SGHTA, CDR2 FQGTGA. The CDR3 loop spans 14 amino acids. The CDR3 nucleotides are TGTGCCACCACATCCGGGCCCGGGGCCGGGGAGCTGTTTTTT. Its protein product is CATTSGPGAGELFF.

The V call is TRBV5-1, the J call TRBJ2-7, with 11 bases lining up with TRBD2. In germline, CDR1 is SGHRS, CDR2 YFSETQ. The junction had 8 bases not matched to a gene; V was cut back by 3 bases and J by 0 bases. The CDR3 is 17 amino acids. DNA for the CDR3: TGCGCCAGCAGCTCGGCTAGCGGGAGGACCCTCTCCTACGAGCAGTACTTC. Its protein is CASSSASGRTLSYEQYF.

This clonotype was detected ten times or more. The chain has TRBV3-1 and TRBJ2-3, with D tentatively TRBD1 or TRBD2 (6 bases each). V was cut by 0 bases and J by 2 bases, with 9 bases left in between. CDR1 is LGHDT, CDR2 YNNKEL, per germline (reference sequence). The CDR3 has 15 residues. The CDR3 is CASSQDGGLTDTQYF. The CDR3 coding sequence is TGTGCCAGCAGCCAAGATGGGGGGCTCACAGATACGCAGTATTTT.

This clonotype was recorded at least ten times. The chain links TRBV20-1 to TRBJ2-3; D perhaps matches TRBD2 (6 bases). CDR1 is DFQATT and CDR2 is SNEGSKA in the germline V gene (reference sequence). This CDR3 spans 16 amino acids. V lost 1 base, J lost 0 bases, and 14 bases lay in between. CDR3: CSARAGVGTSTDTQYF. As DNA, the CDR3 is TGCAGTGCTAGAGCCGGGGTAGGGACTAGCACAGATACGCAGTATTTT.

There are many counts of this clonotype. The chain uses TRBV15 and TRBJ2-1, with D unclear. The CDR3 runs to 11 residues. Between the trimmed V and J ends, which lost 9 bases and 5 bases, there was a span of 8 bases. The germline CDR1 and CDR2 sequences are LNHNV and YYDKDF (reference sequence). For the CDR3, the DNA is TGTGCCACGAGACTCCACAATGAGCAGTTCTTC. Translated, it gives CATRLHNEQFF.

This clonotype was recorded at least ten times. The chain has TRBV7-2 and TRBJ2-3; D is ambiguous. Trimming cost V 0 bases and J 6 bases, with 13 bases left between them. Germline values: CDR1 SGHTA, CDR2 FQGNSA. The length of the CDR3 is 15 residues. CDR3 sequence (DNA): TGTGCCAGCAGCTTAGCGATCACTTTAGGTGATACGCAGTATTTT. Translating it yields CASSLAITLGDTQYF. The full variable domain, its missing parts supplied by reference TRBV7-2 and TRBJ2-3, is GAGVSQSPSNKVTEKGKDVELRCDPISGHTALYWYRQSLGQGLEFLIYFQGNSAPDKSGLPSDRFSAERTGGSVSTLTIQRTQQEDSAVYLCASSLAITLGDTQYFGPGTRLTVL.

This clonotype was seen repeatedly, ten times or more. The chain couples TRBV5-1 to TRBJ1-1; D is uncertain. Trimming pared 0 bases from V and 5 bases from J, leaving 8 bases between. This CDR3 comprises 13 residues. The germline CDR1 and CDR2 sequences are SGHRS and YFSETQ. The CDR3 sequence is CASSLGTGTEAFF. CDR3 nucleotides: TGCGCCAGCAGCTTGGGGACGGGGACTGAAGCTTTCTTT. Full variable domain (outside the CDR3, taken from reference TRBV5-1 and TRBJ1-1): KAGVTQTPRYLIKTRGQQVTLSCSPISGHRSVSWYQQTPGQGLQFLFEYFSETQRNKGNFPGRFSGRQFSNSRSEMNVSTLELGDSALYLCASSLGTGTEAFFGQGTRLTVV.

Regarding this clonotype: Because it lacks the conserved phenylalanine or tryptophan at the end, this CDR3 is likely a read error. The J gene is TRBJ1-4, the V gene TRBV4-3; tentative D call: TRBD1 (5 bases). The germline gives CDR1 LGHNA, CDR2 YSLEER. Trimming pared 0 bases from V and 8 bases from J, leaving 13 bases between. This CDR3 comprises 15 residues. This CDR3 is CASSQDRGGNEKLFI. DNA of the CDR3: TGCGCCAGCAGCCAAGATCGTGGGGGAAACGAAAAACTGTTTATT.

The chain's CDR3 is CASSLRGASGSSYNEQFF. In DNA, the CDR3 is TGTGCCAGCAGCCTCAGAGGGGCGAGCGGGAGCTCCTACAATGAGCAGTTCTTC. The V call is TRBV3-1, the J call TRBJ2-1, with 8 bases matching TRBD2. The CDR3 length is 18 residues. In germline, CDR1 is LGHDT, CDR2 YNNKEL (reference sequence). Unmatched junction bases numbered 11, after V lost 4 bases and J lost 0 bases.

This clonotype appeared many times. V is TRBV27 and J is TRBJ2-5, with TRBD1 identical over 10 bases. Germline CDR1 and CDR2: MNHEY and SMNVEV (reference sequence). CDR3 size: 15 residues. J lost 4 bases, V lost 5 bases, and 7 bases had no gene match. CDR3 sequence reads: CASSLGQGVRETQYF. CDR3 nucleotides: TGTGCCAGCAGTCTAGGACAGGGGGTGAGAGAGACCCAGTACTTC.

This rearrangement joins TRBV7-3 to TRBJ2-2; D unresolved. Trimming stripped 5 bases from V and 7 bases from J, with 11 bases between. CDR3 length equals 13 residues. Germline CDR1 reads SGHTA; CDR2 reads FQGTGA. The CDR3: CASSPGLGGELFF. The CDR3 DNA follows: TGTGCCAGCAGCCCCGGGTTGGGCGGGGAGCTGTTTTTT.

This clonotype occurred many times. J is TRBJ1-3 and V is TRBV28, with unresolved D. The V gene lost 2 bases and the J gene lost 4 bases, with 6 bases spanning the gap. This CDR3 comprises 13 residues. CDR1 and CDR2 from the germline V gene are MDHEN and SYDVKM. CDR3: CASSLLQGNTIYF. The CDR3 region has the DNA TGTGCCAGCAGTTTACTACAGGGAAACACCATATATTTT.

This clonotype came up many times. The V gene is TRBV7-2, the J gene TRBJ2-7; D possibly matches TRBD1 or TRBD2 (5 bases each). The V and J ends lost 11 bases and 2 bases respectively, with 16 bases between them. This CDR3 has 13 residues. Germline CDR1 reads SGHTA; CDR2 reads FQGNSA. The CDR3 sequence is CAQRGSVAYEQYV. CDR3 coding DNA: TGTGCCCAGAGGGGCTCCGTGGCCTACGAGCAGTACGTC.

This clonotype was recorded only once. This sequence joins TRBV19 and TRBJ2-6, with TRBD1 identical over 7 bases. This CDR3 is 18 amino acids long. The V segment lost 3 bases and the J segment 0 bases; nucleotides outside the gene matches: 8. Germline values: CDR1 LNHDA, CDR2 SQIVND (reference sequence). CDR3 amino acids: CASSIGRTGRSGANVLTF. CDR3 sequence (DNA): TGTGCCAGTAGTATTGGGCGGACAGGACGCTCTGGGGCCAACGTCCTGACTTTC.